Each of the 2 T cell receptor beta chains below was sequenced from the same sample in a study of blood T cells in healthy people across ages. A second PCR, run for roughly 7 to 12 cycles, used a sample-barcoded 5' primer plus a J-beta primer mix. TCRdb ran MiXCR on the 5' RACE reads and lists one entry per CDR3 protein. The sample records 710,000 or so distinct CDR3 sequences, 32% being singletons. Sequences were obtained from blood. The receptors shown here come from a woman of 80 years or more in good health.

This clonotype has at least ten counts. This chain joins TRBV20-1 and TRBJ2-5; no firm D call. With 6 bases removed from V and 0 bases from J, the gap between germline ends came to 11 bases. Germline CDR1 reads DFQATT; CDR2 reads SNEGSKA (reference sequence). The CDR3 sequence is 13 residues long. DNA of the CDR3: TGCAGTGCCAGTCAACTCTACCAAGAGACCCAGTACTTC. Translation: CSASQLYQETQYF.

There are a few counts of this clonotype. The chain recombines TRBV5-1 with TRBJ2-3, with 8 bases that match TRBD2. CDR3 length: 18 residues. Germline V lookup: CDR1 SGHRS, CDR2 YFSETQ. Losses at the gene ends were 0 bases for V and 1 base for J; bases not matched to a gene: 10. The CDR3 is CASSLEVAGSPGTDTQYF. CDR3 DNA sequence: TGCGCCAGCAGCTTGGAGGTAGCGGGGTCGCCGGGCACAGATACGCAGTATTTT.